The T cell receptor (beta chain) described here comes from a study of blood T cell repertoires in COVID-19. Overall study: The study drew acute and convalescent COVID-19 samples from the United States, Italy and Spain.

Ages ranged from 18 to 89 years, with residence in 24 US areas. The CDR3 totals 13 residues. Trimming pared 3 bases from V and 8 bases from J, leaving 13 bases between. Per germline, CDR1 WNHNN and CDR2 SYGVQD (reference sequence). As originally analysed: By means of reference gene primer amplification, nucleated cell counts were estimated. TCRdb keeps only in-frame clones here, not all; method: immunoSEQ multiplex PCR. The DNA gave D and trimming, while V, J and clone size come from that table. This sample has 100,000 to 150,000 clones, with about 86% found just once. V is TRBV10-1 and J is TRBJ1-2; possible D gene TRBD1, 5 bases. The sequenced sample was PBMCs or T cells enriched from blood (not recorded which). The source is a man aged 35-49 years with acute COVID-19. In DNA, the CDR3 is TGCGCCAGCAGTGAAGCGGGGGGTAGAGGCTACACCTTC. It encodes CASSEAGGRGYTF.